Below are 16 T cell receptor beta chains sequenced from a single sample in a study of blood T cell repertoires in COVID-19. Assay: immunoSEQ multiplex PCR; the TCRdb copy retains only in-frame clones and omits some. The data contain 250,000 to 300,000 clones, 89% of them singletons. What was sequenced was peripheral blood. All receptors derive from a man aged 45-65 years with acute or convalescent COVID-19.

This clone was picked up a small number of times. The CDR3 loop is CASSRTSGGRSTDTQYF. CDR3 sequence (DNA): TGTGCCAGCAGCCGGACTAGCGGGGGCAGATCGACAGATACGCAGTATTTT. The chain links TRBV3-1 (or the pseudogene TRBV3-2) to TRBJ2-3; 13 bases are a match to TRBD2. V dropped 4 bases and J dropped 3; count of bases not matched to a gene: 7. Germline V gene data show CDR1 as LGHDT and CDR2 as YNNKEL (reference sequence). This CDR3 has 17 amino acids.

The V gene is TRBV5-1, the J gene TRBJ2-1; TRBD2 matches at 16 bases. The CDR3 is 16 amino acids. Per the germline V gene, CDR1 is SGHRS and CDR2 is YFSETQ. Losses at the gene ends were 4 bases for V and 5 bases for J; bases not matched to a gene: 3. The CDR3 here is CASSGTSGGAHNEQFF. DNA of the CDR3: TGCGCCAGCAGCGGGACTAGCGGGGGGGCCCACAATGAGCAGTTCTTC.

In its sample, this clone was seen once. This chain links TRBV18 with TRBJ2-1; 9 bases fit TRBD2. Germline-derived CDR1 and CDR2 are KGHSH and LQKENI. CDR3 length: 16 residues. V dropped 0 bases and J dropped 6; count of bases not matched to a gene: 6. The CDR3 here is CASSPPGAGGLNEQFF. In DNA, the CDR3 is TGTGCCAGCTCACCACCGGGAGCGGGGGGACTCAATGAGCAGTTCTTC. Variable domain in full (rest from reference TRBV18 and TRBJ2-1): NAGVMQNPRHLVRRRGQEARLRCSPMKGHSHVYWYRQLPEEGLKFMVYLQKENIIDESGMPKERFSAEFPKEGPSILRIQQVVRGDSAAYFCASSPPGAGGLNEQFFGPGTRLTVL.

V is TRBV7-2 and J is TRBJ1-5; no clear D. CDR3 size: 15 residues. Germline CDR1 is SGHTA and CDR2 is FQGNSA. With 1 base removed from V and 8 bases from J, the gap between germline ends came to 15 bases. The CDR3 region has the DNA TGTGCCAGCAGCTTAGTCGTCGGCGGGCGGGAGCCCCAGCATTTT. Translated, it gives CASSLVVGGREPQHF.

The rearrangement uses TRBV7-3 and TRBJ1-1, with 9 bases fitting TRBD1. Germline V gene sequence: CDR1 SGHTA, CDR2 FQGTGA. There are 15 residues in the CDR3. Trimming at V came to 5 bases and at J to 6 bases, leaving 10 bases not matched to a gene. CDR3 protein: CASSLQGAEAAEAFF. For the CDR3, the DNA is TGTGCCAGCAGCCTACAGGGGGCGGAAGCCGCTGAAGCTTTCTTT.

This chain connects TRBV4-2 to TRBJ2-6, with D unresolved. The CDR3 totals 18 residues. The V gene's germline CDR1 is LGHNA and CDR2 YNFKEQ. Trimming removed 0 bases at V and 0 bases at J, with 12 bases between. The CDR3 region has the DNA TGTGCCAGCAGCCAAGATTTTTTGGCGGACTCTGGGGCCAACGTCCTGACTTTC. Its protein product is CASSQDFLADSGANVLTF.

The genes are TRBV30 and TRBJ1-2, with TRBD1 identical over 12 bases. Trimming took 7 bases from V and 4 from J; bases not matched to a gene: 10. CDR1 GTSNPN and CDR2 SVGIG come from the germline V gene (reference sequence). CDR3 size: 15 residues. This chain's CDR3 is CASYGTGGDRYGYTF. The CDR3 region has the DNA TGTGCCTCCTATGGGACAGGGGGCGATCGCTATGGCTACACCTTC.

The chain recombines TRBV6-4 with TRBJ2-1, with 8 bases lining up with TRBD2. Germline V gene sequence: CDR1 MRHNA, CDR2 SNTAGT. V lost 2 bases, J lost 7 bases, and 10 bases stayed unmatched. This CDR3 spans 16 amino acids. CDR3 coding DNA: TGTGCCAGCAGTGACGGGGAGCTAGCGGGTAGAAATGAGCAGTTCTTC. Translated: CASSDGELAGRNEQFF.

This chain uses TRBV6-4 with TRBJ1-2, with a tentative D call TRBD1 (5 bases). Germline V gene sequence: CDR1 MRHNA, CDR2 SNTAGT. V dropped 2 bases and J dropped 7 bases, with 11 bases sitting between them. The CDR3 contains 13 residues. This chain's CDR3 is CASSDGGVGGYTF. The CDR3 nucleotides read TGTGCCAGCAGTGACGGGGGGGTCGGTGGCTACACCTTC.

This chain uses TRBV7-2 with TRBJ1-6; tentative D call: TRBD1 (5 bases). Germline V gene lookup returns CDR1 SGHTA and CDR2 FQGNSA. Trimming shortened V by 5 bases and J by 9 bases, and 8 bases separated the two germline ends. The CDR3 is 12 residues long. In DNA form, the CDR3 reads TGTGCCAGCAGCGGCAGGGCTTCACCCCTCCACTTT. It encodes CASSGRASPLHF.

The chain recombines TRBV29-1 with TRBJ1-2; 11 bases are a match to TRBD1. Germline lookup yields CDR1 SQVTM and CDR2 ANQGSEA. With 4 bases clipped from V and 8 bases from J, the junction kept 3 bases outside the gene matches. This CDR3 contains 12 residues. CDR3 nucleotide sequence: TGCAGCGTTGGGACAGGGGGCATGGGCTACACCTTC. It specifies CSVGTGGMGYTF.

J is TRBJ2-7 and V is TRBV7-2; tentative D call: TRBD1 (7 bases). The V gene lost 0 bases and the J gene lost 5 bases, with 14 bases spanning the gap. Germline V gene data show CDR1 as SGHTA and CDR2 as FQGNSA. CDR3 length: 15 residues. The CDR3 bases are TGTGCCAGCAGCTTAGCTGCGGGACAGAGAAACGAGCAGTACTTC. It is translated as CASSLAAGQRNEQYF. Complete variable domain (other parts from reference TRBV7-2 and TRBJ2-7): GAGVSQSPSNKVTEKGKDVELRCDPISGHTALYWYRQSLGQGLEFLIYFQGNSAPDKSGLPSDRFSAERTGGSVSTLTIQRTQQEDSAVYLCASSLAAGQRNEQYFGPGTRLTVT.

This sequence joins TRBV19 and TRBJ1-1; TRBD1 is a possible D gene (6 bases). CDR3 length equals 17 residues. V was trimmed by 6 bases and J by 6 bases, leaving 26 bases between them. CDR1 is LNHDA and CDR2 is SQIVND in the germline V gene (reference sequence). CDR3 sequence reads: CASSSSAALQGRAEAFF. The CDR3, as DNA: TGTGCCAGTAGCTCTTCCGCGGCCTTACAGGGTCGGGCTGAAGCTTTCTTT. Full variable domain (rest looked up from reference TRBV19 and TRBJ1-1): DGGITQSPKYLFRKEGQNVTLSCEQNLNHDAMYWYRQDPGQGLRLIYYSQIVNDFQKGDIAEGYSVSREKKESFPLTVTSAQKNPTAFYLCASSSSAALQGRAEAFFGQGTRLTVV.

V gene TRBV6-1 combines with J gene TRBJ2-5; 8 positions agree with TRBD1. Germline CDR1 MNHNS, CDR2 SASEGT. Losses at the gene ends were 2 bases for V and 0 bases for J; bases not matched to a gene: 14. The CDR3 length is 19 residues. CDR3 protein: CASSEPYFATGEYQETQYF. As DNA, the CDR3 is TGTGCCAGCAGTGAACCATACTTCGCGACAGGGGAGTACCAAGAGACCCAGTACTTC.

V usage is TRBV14 and J usage is TRBJ2-3; D is unclear. This CDR3 contains 12 residues. V dropped 4 bases and J dropped 5 bases, with 7 bases sitting between them. In germline, CDR1 is SGHDN, CDR2 FVKESK. For the CDR3, the DNA is TGTGCCAGCAGCCCTACGGGAGATACGCAGTATTTT. Amino acids: CASSPTGDTQYF.

The chain carries TRBV7-9 and TRBJ2-5; 8 positions match TRBD1. The CDR3 is 15 residues long. V trimming: 5 bases; J trimming: 1 base; junction bases outside the gene matches: 6. Germline V gene data show CDR1 as SEHNR and CDR2 as FQNEAQ (reference sequence). CDR3 residues: CASSRTGIFQETQYF. The CDR3 nucleotides read TGTGCCAGCAGCAGGACAGGGATTTTCCAAGAGACCCAGTACTTC.